This T cell receptor (beta chain) was captured in a study of T-cell memory formation after mild COVID-19. In the study overall: Each donor largely had its own TCR clusters.

Details on this clonotype: The target antigen is unknown.

Study-level points and caveats: There was no confirmation that second-wave clones peaking on day 37 were SARS-CoV-2 specific. There were some responding clones in pre-infection memory, which suggested that cross-reactive memory had joined.

V lost 6 bases and J lost 4, with 13 bases in between. Germline CDR1 MNHEY, CDR2 SVGEGT. The CDR3 contains 14 residues. cDNA libraries for TCR alpha and TCR beta, carrying sample barcodes and UMIs, came from 5'RACE with constant-segment primers. MiXCR, run by TCRdb on the 5' RACE reads, gives a single entry per CDR3 protein. The sample holds roughly 110,000 distinct CDR3 sequences, 15% to 20% seen once. The sample was PBMCs or a T cell subset sorted from them (not recorded which). The clonotype originates from an adult woman who had mild COVID-19 (a few samples of this study predate the infection). Cell type and time point are not known. V and J are TRBV6-2 or TRBV6-3 and TRBJ1-5; D ambiguous. CDR3 DNA: TGTGCCAGCAGCCCGCCCCAGGCTAATCAGCCCCAGCATTTT. Translated: CASSPPQANQPQHF.